The 27 T cell receptor beta chains listed next were all sequenced from one sample in a study of cytomegalovirus exposure and HLA in healthy donors. Clones were read by immunoSEQ multiplex PCR, and TCRdb kept only the in-frame ones, dropping some. This sample carries some 170,000 clones, around nine tenths of them seen once, and the ten largest clones take 1.4%. Source material: PBMCs. The receptors were gathered from a woman aged 30 to 39 in good health and CMV-seronegative.

The chain recombines TRBV2 with TRBJ1-5; TRBD1 agrees at 8 bases. The length of the CDR3 is 15 residues. Unmatched junction bases numbered 5, after V lost 6 bases and J lost 1 base. The germline CDR1 and CDR2 sequences are SNHLY and FYNNEI. The CDR3 here is CASRGTGGSNQPQHF. The DNA for the CDR3 is TGTGCCAGCAGGGGGACAGGCGGAAGCAATCAGCCCCAGCATTTT.

The chain combines TRBV2 with TRBJ2-7; D might be TRBD2 (7 bases). This CDR3 spans 16 amino acids. Per germline, CDR1 SNHLY and CDR2 FYNNEI. Trimming removed 8 bases at V and 3 bases at J, with 23 bases between. The CDR3 reads CASSTEGGGLGYEQYF. CDR3 DNA sequence: TGTGCCAGCTCGACCGAGGGCGGGGGCCTAGGCTACGAGCAGTACTTC.

The gene calls are TRBV10-2 and TRBJ1-6; D is unclear. This CDR3 is built from 14 residues. V lost 4 bases to trimming and J lost 5 bases, with 9 bases between them. CDR1 and CDR2 (germline): WSHSY, SAAADI. Written as DNA, the CDR3 is TGCGCCAGCAGTGCGAGTGAGAATAATTCACCCCTCCACTTT. Encoded protein: CASSASENNSPLHF.

The genes are TRBV2 and TRBJ1-1, with D unresolved. V was pared by 8 bases and J by 5 bases, with 9 bases between. This CDR3 comprises 11 residues. Germline V gene sequence: CDR1 SNHLY, CDR2 FYNNEI. CDR3 DNA sequence: TGTGCCAGCTCGGGCGGGACTGAAGCTTTCTTT. Encoded protein: CASSGGTEAFF.

The chain links TRBV4-1 to TRBJ2-5; D may be TRBD2 (6 bases). Per germline, CDR1 MGHRA and CDR2 YSYEKL. This CDR3 region has 16 residues. V was clipped by 0 bases and J by 5 bases, with 16 bases between them. The CDR3 here is CASSQEGLSGRETQYF. CDR3 sequence (DNA): TGCGCCAGCAGCCAAGAAGGTTTGAGCGGGCGTGAGACCCAGTACTTC.

The chain employs TRBV5-6 and TRBJ2-5; 10 nucleotides line up with TRBD1. The CDR3 has 16 residues. The trim removed 4 bases at V and 0 bases at J, leaving 6 bases unmatched. Germline V gene lookup returns CDR1 SGHDT and CDR2 YYEEEE. CDR3 sequence reads: CASSQKDRGYQETQYF. The CDR3 DNA reads as TGTGCCAGCAGCCAAAAGGACAGGGGGTACCAAGAGACCCAGTACTTC.

This clone was seen only once. The chain employs TRBV4-1 and TRBJ1-5; 9 bases are a match to TRBD1. Per the germline V gene, CDR1 is MGHRA and CDR2 is YSYEKL. The CDR3 has 16 residues. Losses at the gene ends were 3 bases for V and 4 bases for J; bases not matched to a gene: 7. The CDR3 DNA reads TGCGCCAGCAGCCACCCCGGGACAGGGATTAATCAGCCCCAGCATTTT. Translated: CASSHPGTGINQPQHF.

V usage is TRBV19 and J usage is TRBJ2-7; 8 nucleotides match TRBD2. The CDR3 consists of 14 residues. V lost 9 bases to trimming and J lost 3 bases; unmatched junction nucleotides: 10. CDR1 and CDR2 (germline): LNHDA, SQIVND (reference sequence). The CDR3 DNA reads TGTGCCAGCAGCCACGGGGGGGCACTCTACGAGCAGTACTTC. This translates into CASSHGGALYEQYF.

J is TRBJ2-7 and V is TRBV18, with a tentative D call TRBD2 (5 bases). CDR3 length: 11 amino acids. Trimming stripped 5 bases from V and 7 bases from J, with 9 bases between. Germline lookup yields CDR1 KGHSH and CDR2 LQKENI. The CDR3 region is CASSGTGEQYF. The CDR3 DNA sequence: TGTGCCAGCTCAGGTACGGGAGAGCAGTACTTC.

CDR3 sequence reads: CAWSRTVSGNTIYF. CDR3 nucleotides: TGTGCCTGGAGCAGGACAGTCTCTGGAAACACCATATATTTT. The chain employs TRBV30 and TRBJ1-3; possible D gene TRBD1, 6 bases. Germline lookup yields CDR1 GTSNPN and CDR2 SVGIG (reference sequence). This CDR3 comprises 14 residues. Trimming cost V 3 bases and J 0 bases, with 9 bases left between them.

The chain is built from TRBV9 and TRBJ2-7; maybe TRBD2 (5 bases). The CDR3 extends over 14 amino acids. CDR1 SGDLS and CDR2 YYNGEE come from the germline V gene. With 0 bases removed from V and 2 bases from J, the gap between germline ends came to 9 bases. CDR3 protein: CASSVEDGTYEQYF. The CDR3 DNA reads TGTGCCAGCAGCGTAGAGGACGGGACCTACGAGCAGTACTTC.

This clone is a singleton in its sample. The chain joins TRBV7-2 to TRBJ2-1, with D possibly matching TRBD2 (6 bases). Germline CDR1 reads SGHTA; CDR2 reads FQGNSA. This CDR3 has 17 amino acids. V shed 0 bases and J shed 7 bases, with 19 bases lying between them. The CDR3 DNA reads as TGTGCCAGCAGCTTAGCGTGGGGACTGACGGTAGGAAATGAGCAGTTCTTC. Translation gives CASSLAWGLTVGNEQFF.

The V and J genes are TRBV7-6 and TRBJ2-5; 10 bases are shared with TRBD2. Germline V gives CDR1 SGHVS, CDR2 FNYEAQ. The CDR3 extends over 19 amino acids. V trimming: 1 base; J trimming: 1 base; junction bases outside the gene matches: 12. The CDR3 is CASSLVGGSSGGLQETQYF. The CDR3 DNA follows: TGTGCCAGCAGCTTAGTTGGAGGCTCTAGCGGGGGACTCCAAGAGACCCAGTACTTC. Combining the CDR3 with reference TRBV7-6 and TRBJ2-5 gives the whole variable domain GAGVSQSPRYKVTKRGQDVALRCDPISGHVSLYWYRQALGQGPEFLTYFNYEAQQDKSGLPNDRFSAERPEGSISTLTIQRTEQRDSAMYRCASSLVGGSSGGLQETQYFGPGTRLLVL.

The chain uses TRBV5-5 and TRBJ2-7, with TRBD1 identical over 7 bases. CDR3 length: 14 amino acids. The J segment lost 3 bases and the V segment lost 2 bases, leaving 5 bases of the junction unmatched. The V gene's germline CDR1 is SGHKS and CDR2 YYEKEE (reference sequence). Written as DNA, the CDR3 is TGTGCCAGCAGCTTAGGTTACAGGGGCTACGAGCAGTACTTC. Its protein is CASSLGYRGYEQYF.

The chain combines TRBV27 with TRBJ2-5, with a weak D call TRBD1 (5 bases). The CDR3 has 16 residues. The germline gives CDR1 MNHEY, CDR2 SMNVEV (reference sequence). Trimming removed 9 bases at V and 3 bases at J, with 23 bases between. CDR3 nucleotide sequence: TGTGCCAGTAGTCCCCTGGGGCGCCCCAAAAAAGAGACCCAGTACTTC. Encoded protein: CASSPLGRPKKETQYF.

This clone was recorded a few times. The V gene is TRBV5-4, the J gene TRBJ2-7; 8 bases align to TRBD1. The germline gives CDR1 SGHNT, CDR2 YYREEE (reference sequence). This CDR3 region has 15 residues. V lost 4 bases to trimming and J lost 3 bases; unmatched junction nucleotides: 9. The CDR3 region has the DNA TGTGCCAGCAGCCCCGTCCGGACAGGGAGCTACGAGCAGTACTTC. Translated, it gives CASSPVRTGSYEQYF.

The V call is TRBV6-5, the J call TRBJ2-3; TRBD1 matches 8 bases. Germline-derived CDR1 and CDR2 are MNHEY and SVGAGI. V lost 6 bases, J lost 8 bases, and 13 bases stayed unmatched. The CDR3 consists of 15 residues. CDR3 in DNA: TGTGCCAGCAGCAAAGCAGGGGGCGGATCGGGTACGCAGTATTTT. Its translation is CASSKAGGGSGTQYF.

This chain connects TRBV5-8 to TRBJ2-1; D might be TRBD2 (6 bases). CDR3 length: 15 residues. Germline V CDR1 and CDR2: SGHTS, YDEGEE. The ends were cut back, 5 bases at V and 5 bases at J, with 17 bases in the middle. The CDR3 nucleotides are TGTGCCAGCAGTCAAGGGAGGCTAGGTCACAATGAGCAGTTCTTC. It translates to CASSQGRLGHNEQFF.

The V gene is TRBV13, the J gene TRBJ2-7; D gene unclear. The V end was cut by 0 bases, the J end by 1 base, with 10 bases between. CDR1 and CDR2 (germline): PRHDT, FYEKMQ (reference sequence). CDR3 length: 15 residues. The CDR3 nucleotides are TGTGCCAGCAGCTTAGGGGGCCCTCCTTCCTACGAGCAGTACTTC. Its protein product is CASSLGGPPSYEQYF. The full variable domain, its missing parts supplied by reference TRBV13 and TRBJ2-7, is AAGVIQSPRHLIKEKRETATLKCYPIPRHDTVYWYQQGPGQDPQFLISFYEKMQSDKGSIPDRFSAQQFSDYHSELNMSSLELGDSALYFCASSLGGPPSYEQYFGPGTRLTVT.

The chain has TRBV15 and TRBJ2-7, with a possible D match to TRBD2 (7 bases). Germline V gives CDR1 LNHNV, CDR2 YYDKDF (reference sequence). The V gene lost 1 base and the J gene lost 0 bases, with 10 bases spanning the gap. This CDR3 is 15 amino acids long. The CDR3 sequence: CATSRGGGSSYEQYF. The CDR3 region has the DNA TGTGCCACCAGCAGAGGGGGGGGCAGCTCCTACGAGCAGTACTTC.

V gene TRBV4-1 combines with J gene TRBJ2-5; unclear D gene. This CDR3 has 14 amino acids. CDR1 MGHRA and CDR2 YSYEKL come from the germline V gene. Trimming removed 0 bases at V and 1 base at J, with 6 bases between. CDR3 in amino acids: CASSQDYAQETQYF. CDR3 coding DNA: TGCGCCAGCAGCCAAGACTACGCCCAAGAGACCCAGTACTTC.

This clone has just one count. This chain links TRBV13 with TRBJ2-1; 13 bases line up with TRBD2. The CDR3 sequence is 17 residues long. Germline CDR1 and CDR2: PRHDT and FYEKMQ (reference sequence). The V gene end was trimmed by 4 bases and the J gene end by 3 bases; junction bases not matched to a gene: 6. The CDR3 coding sequence is TGTGCCAGCAGCTCGACTAGCGGGGGGCCCGACTACAATGAGCAGTTCTTC. The encoded protein is CASSSTSGGPDYNEQFF.

This clone was recorded only once. This chain links TRBV2 with TRBJ1-6, with 7 bases fitting TRBD1. Germline assignment: CDR1 SNHLY and CDR2 FYNNEI. J was trimmed by 9 bases and V by 6 bases; bases with no gene match: 8. The CDR3 has 14 amino acids. CDR3 sequence (DNA): TGTGCCAGCAGGGTAGGACAGGATCCTTCACCCCTCCACTTT. Its translation is CASRVGQDPSPLHF.

The rearrangement links TRBV21-1 to TRBJ1-4; the D call of TRBD1 is as the table states it, not checked on the DNA. TRBV21-1 is deemed a pseudogene. This CDR3 is 14 amino acids long. DNA of the CDR3: TGTGCCAGCAGCACCAGGGGGTCTAATGAAAAACTGTTTTTT. Amino acids: CASSTRGSNEKLFF.

CDR3 region: CATSRTGQVYEQYF. The CDR3, as DNA: TGTGCCACCAGCAGAACGGGACAGGTCTACGAGCAGTACTTC. The gene calls are TRBV15 and TRBJ2-7, with 8 nucleotides matching TRBD1. J was trimmed by 3 bases and V by 2 bases; bases with no gene match: 3. Germline assignment: CDR1 LNHNV and CDR2 YYDKDF (reference sequence). CDR3 length equals 14 residues.

CDR3 bases: TGTGCCAGCAGCTTGGTGCAGGGGGCCTACGAGCAGTACTTC. Translating gives CASSLVQGAYEQYF. The rearrangement joins TRBV5-6 to TRBJ2-7; 7 positions match TRBD1. The length of the CDR3 is 14 residues. The V gene end was trimmed by 0 bases and the J gene end by 2 bases; junction bases not matched to a gene: 2. The germline V gene has CDR1 SGHDT and CDR2 YYEEEE.

The table lists this clone with a count of one. V and J are TRBV2 and TRBJ1-2; 8 bases line up with TRBD1. This CDR3 region has 13 residues. J was trimmed by 7 bases and V by 7 bases; bases with no gene match: 8. Germline V lookup: CDR1 SNHLY, CDR2 FYNNEI. The CDR3: CASILTGGSGYTF. The CDR3 DNA reads as TGTGCCAGCATTTTAACAGGGGGAAGTGGCTACACCTTC.